The 19 T cell receptor beta chains listed next were all sequenced from one sample in a study of T-cell memory formation after mild COVID-19. TCRdb ran MiXCR on the 5' RACE reads and lists one entry per CDR3 protein. The table has fewer than 200,000 distinct CDR3 sequences, roughly 18% seen once. The source material was PBMCs or a T cell subset sorted from them (not recorded which). The receptors shown here come from a man aged 18-30 years who had mild COVID-19 (a few samples of this study predate the infection). Cell type and time point are not known.

This chain uses TRBV30 with TRBJ2-5; the D gene is possibly TRBD2 (6 bases). Trimming took off 2 bases at V and 5 bases at J, with 12 bases between the two ends. CDR3 length: 13 residues. The germline gives CDR1 GTSNPN, CDR2 SVGIG (reference sequence). The DNA of the CDR3 is TGTGCCTGGAGTTCTAGCGCCGGGGAGACCCAGTACTTC. As protein: CAWSSSAGETQYF.

This clonotype was observed a few times. The chain uses TRBV5-1 and TRBJ1-2; the D is unclear. This CDR3 is built from 16 residues. Germline CDR1 reads SGHRS; CDR2 reads YFSETQ. The V end lost 4 bases, the J end lost 4 bases, and 20 bases lay between the germline ends. The CDR3 sequence is CASSGEVPLGSYGYTF. The CDR3 nucleotides are TGCGCCAGCAGCGGGGAGGTTCCCCTCGGCAGCTATGGCTACACCTTC.

In its sample, this clonotype was seen a few times. This chain connects TRBV19 to TRBJ1-1, with D unresolved. V was shortened by 4 bases and J by 1 base, with 4 bases between the two germline ends. Germline V gene data show CDR1 as LNHDA and CDR2 as SQIVND (reference sequence). The CDR3 has 12 amino acids. The CDR3 loop is CASSSRNTEAFF. The CDR3 region has the DNA TGTGCCAGTAGTAGCAGGAACACTGAAGCTTTCTTT.

As to this clonotype: Possible read error: a much larger clone is one base away. The chain carries TRBV20-1 and TRBJ2-1; TRBD2 is a possible D gene (6 bases). V was cut by 7 bases and J by 3 bases, with 7 bases left in between. Per the germline V gene, CDR1 is DFQATT and CDR2 is SNEGSKA (reference sequence). The CDR3 length is 11 residues. This CDR3 is CSDSGYNEQFF. The CDR3, as DNA: TGCAGTGATAGCGGCTACAATGAGCAGTTCTTC.

This clonotype was seen a few times. This rearrangement joins TRBV7-2 to TRBJ2-3; tentative D call: TRBD2 (6 bases). Trimming shortened V by 2 bases and J by 2 bases, and 11 bases separated the two germline ends. In germline, CDR1 is SGHTA, CDR2 FQGNSA. There are 15 residues in the CDR3. The CDR3, as DNA: TGTGCCAGCAGCTTAACTAGCACTCACACAGATACGCAGTATTTT. This translates into CASSLTSTHTDTQYF.

The chain employs TRBV6-5 and TRBJ2-5; no reliable D call. Between the trimmed V and J ends, which lost 2 bases and 0 bases, there was a span of 7 bases. CDR1 and CDR2 (germline): MNHEY, SVGAGI. The length of the CDR3 is 14 residues. This CDR3 is CASSYGRNQETQYF. The CDR3 DNA reads TGTGCCAGCAGTTACGGACGGAACCAAGAGACCCAGTACTTC.

This chain uses TRBV6-1 with TRBJ2-3; D possibly corresponds to TRBD2 (5 bases). V lost 3 bases and J lost 1, with 11 bases in between. From germline, CDR1 is MNHNS and CDR2 SASEGT. This CDR3 comprises 15 residues. CDR3 in DNA: TGTGCCAGCAGTGAGTCGGGGATCCGCACAGATACGCAGTATTTT. Translating it yields CASSESGIRTDTQYF.

This clonotype was seen more than once but under ten times. The chain carries TRBV9 and TRBJ2-1; 10 bases map to TRBD2. In germline, CDR1 is SGDLS, CDR2 YYNGEE. After removal of 5 bases from V and 7 bases from J, the junction contained 6 bases not matched to a gene. This CDR3 has 14 amino acids. CDR3 sequence (DNA): TGTGCCAGCAGTAAGCGGGGGGGCGATAATGAGCAGTTCTTC. Amino acids: CASSKRGGDNEQFF.

V gene TRBV7-9 combines with J gene TRBJ2-3; D gene uncertain. The CDR3 contains 14 residues. CDR1 and CDR2 (germline): SEHNR, FQNEAQ (reference sequence). V lost 3 bases, J lost 2 bases, and 9 bases lay in between. The CDR3 bases are TGTGCCAGCAGCTTTGGGTCGGTCACAGATACGCAGTATTTT. It is translated as CASSFGSVTDTQYF.

J is TRBJ2-7 and V is TRBV6-2 or TRBV6-3; perhaps D is TRBD1 or TRBD2 (5 bases each). Germline V gene lookup returns CDR1 MNHEY and CDR2 SVGEGT. The CDR3 runs to 13 residues. Trimming removed 5 bases from V and 0 bases from J, with 8 bases in between. The CDR3, as DNA: TGTGCCAGCAGTAGGGACGCCTCCTACGAGCAGTACGTC. Its protein product is CASSRDASYEQYV.

In this sample, this clonotype turned up a few times. The J gene is TRBJ2-1, the V gene TRBV29-1, with D maybe TRBD1 (5 bases). CDR3 size: 15 residues. The V and J ends lost 4 bases and 1 base respectively, with 14 bases between them. Per the germline V gene, CDR1 is SQVTM and CDR2 is ANQGSEA. The CDR3 here is CSVGRRTTSYNEQFF. CDR3 nucleotide sequence: TGCAGCGTTGGGCGCCGGACAACTTCCTACAATGAGCAGTTCTTC.

The chain combines TRBV5-1 with TRBJ2-3; tentatively, D is TRBD1 (5 bases). CDR1 is SGHRS, CDR2 YFSETQ, per germline. This CDR3 contains 16 residues. Trimming took off 0 bases at V and 0 bases at J, with 11 bases between the two ends. The CDR3: CASSLVGRTSTDTQYF. CDR3 DNA: TGCGCCAGCAGCTTGGTGGGCAGGACAAGCACAGATACGCAGTATTTT.

The chain couples TRBV21-1 to TRBJ2-1; the table's D gene call, TRBD1, was not cross checked with the DNA. TRBV21-1 represents a pseudogene. This CDR3 has 13 residues. Here the CDR3 reads CASSKIDPEAQFF. CDR3 coding DNA: TGTGCCAGCAGCAAAATTGACCCTGAAGCGCAGTTCTTC.

This clonotype came up once. The gene calls are TRBV19 and TRBJ1-2, with 8 nucleotides matching TRBD1. Trimming removed 7 bases from V and 5 bases from J; junction bases left unmatched: 6. The CDR3 loop spans 13 amino acids. In germline, CDR1 is LNHDA, CDR2 SQIVND (reference sequence). CDR3 protein: CASTVGQVYGYTF. In nucleotides, the CDR3 is TGTGCCAGTACCGTGGGACAGGTGTATGGCTACACCTTC. Drawing the rest from reference TRBV19 and TRBJ1-2, the complete variable domain is DGGITQSPKYLFRKEGQNVTLSCEQNLNHDAMYWYRQDPGQGLRLIYYSQIVNDFQKGDIAEGYSVSREKKESFPLTVTSAQKNPTAFYLCASTVGQVYGYTFGSGTRLTVV.

The V and J genes are TRBV21-1 and TRBJ2-3; the tabulated D call, TRBD1, remains unverified against the DNA. TRBV21-1 is tagged as a pseudogene. This CDR3 comprises 9 residues. The CDR3 coding sequence is TGTGCCATCGACAGGAGCCAGTATTTT. It translates to CAIDRSQYF.

The chain joins TRBV27 to TRBJ2-7; the D gene is possibly TRBD1 (6 bases). This CDR3 region has 14 residues. Trimming removed 7 bases from V and 6 bases from J, with 19 bases in between. Germline V gene lookup returns CDR1 MNHEY and CDR2 SMNVEV (reference sequence). CDR3 amino acids: CASTPWVGAGEQYV. The DNA of the CDR3 is TGTGCCAGCACCCCATGGGTGGGGGCCGGCGAGCAGTACGTC.

This clonotype was observed a handful of times. The CDR3 coding sequence is TGTGCCAGCAGTCCCACTACCTGGGGCTACACCTTC. Encoded protein: CASSPTTWGYTF. The chain is built from TRBV12-3 or TRBV12-4 and TRBJ1-2; D gene unclear. The V end was cut by 5 bases, the J end by 8 bases, with 12 bases between. The CDR3 is 12 residues long.

The gene calls are TRBV5-1 and TRBJ2-2; D may match TRBD1 or TRBD2 (5 bases each). The CDR3 sequence is 16 residues long. Germline CDR1 is SGHRS and CDR2 is YFSETQ. Between the trimmed V and J ends, which lost 0 bases and 1 base, there was a span of 10 bases. CDR3 sequence: CASSLVWGLNTGELFF. For the CDR3, the DNA is TGCGCCAGCAGCTTGGTTTGGGGGTTGAACACCGGGGAGCTGTTTTTT.

This clonotype occurred a few times. The chain recombines TRBV5-1 with TRBJ2-6, with D unclear. Germline CDR1 is SGHRS and CDR2 is YFSETQ. The CDR3 is 15 amino acids. V lost 3 bases, J lost 0 bases, and 7 bases lay in between. The CDR3 DNA follows: TGCGCCAGCAGCTCCGTCCCCTCTGGGGCCAACGTCCTGACTTTC. The encoded protein is CASSSVPSGANVLTF.